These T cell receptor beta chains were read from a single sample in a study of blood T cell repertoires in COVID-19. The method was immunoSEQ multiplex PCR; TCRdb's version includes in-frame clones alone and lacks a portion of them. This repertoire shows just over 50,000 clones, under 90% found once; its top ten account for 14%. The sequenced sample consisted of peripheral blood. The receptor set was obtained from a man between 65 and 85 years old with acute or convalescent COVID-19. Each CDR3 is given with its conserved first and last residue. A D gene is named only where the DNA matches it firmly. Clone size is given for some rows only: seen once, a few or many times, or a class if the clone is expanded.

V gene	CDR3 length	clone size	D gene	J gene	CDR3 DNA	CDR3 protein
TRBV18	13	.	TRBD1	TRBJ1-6	TGTGCCAGCCGGACAGGCTATAATTCACCCCTCCACTTT	CASRTGYNSPLHF
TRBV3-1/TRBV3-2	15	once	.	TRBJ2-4	TGTGCCAGCAGCCAAGGAGGGATAGCCAAAAACATTCAGTACTTC	CASSQGGIAKNIQYF
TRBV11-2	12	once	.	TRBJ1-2	TGTGCCAGCAGCTTCACAGGGTATGGCTACACCTTC	CASSFTGYGYTF
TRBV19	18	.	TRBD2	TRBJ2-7	TGTGCCAGTAGTTCGTCCGGGACTAGCGGGAGTATTGTCTACGAGCAGTACTTC	CASSSSGTSGSIVYEQYF
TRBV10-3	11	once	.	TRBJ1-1	TGTGCCATTCATACAGGGACAGAAGCTTTCTTT	CAIHTGTEAFF
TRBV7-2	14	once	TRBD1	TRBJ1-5	TGTGCCAGCAGCGGGGGACAGGGCAATCAGCCCCAGCATTTT	CASSGGQGNQPQHF
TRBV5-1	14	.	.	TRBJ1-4	TGCGCCAGCGGCCTTACCGCAACTAATGAAAAACTGTTTTTT	CASGLTATNEKLFF
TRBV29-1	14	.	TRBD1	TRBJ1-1	TGCAGCGTTGGAGACAGGGTTAGAAACACTGAAGCTTTCTTT	CSVGDRVRNTEAFF
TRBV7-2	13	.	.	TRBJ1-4	TGTGCCAGCAGCTTAGACTATAATGAAAAACTGTTTTTT	CASSLDYNEKLFF
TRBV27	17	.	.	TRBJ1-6	TGTGCCAGCAGTCCCCGGGGAGGGGTGCTAAATAATTCACCCCTCCACTTT	CASSPRGGVLNNSPLHF
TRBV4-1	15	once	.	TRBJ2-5	TGCGCCAGCAGCACGAGACAGGCCATCCAAGAGACCCAGTACTTC	CASSTRQAIQETQYF
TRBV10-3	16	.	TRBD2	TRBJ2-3	TGTGCCATCAGGGCCCCTAGCGGGAAGGACACAGATACGCAGTATTTT	CAIRAPSGKDTDTQYF
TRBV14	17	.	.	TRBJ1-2	TGTGCCAGCAGCCCCCCCGGGACACGCGTAGATTACTATGGCTACACCTTC	CASSPPGTRVDYYGYTF
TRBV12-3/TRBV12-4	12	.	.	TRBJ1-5	TGTGCCAGCACCCGGGAGGGTCAGCCCCAGCATTTT	CASTREGQPQHF
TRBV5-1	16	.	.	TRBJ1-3	TGCGCCAGCAGGGCGACCGGGACAAGCTCTGGAAACACCATATATTTT	CASRATGTSSGNTIYF
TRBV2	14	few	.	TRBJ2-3	TGTGCCAGCAGTGACAGGTCTAGCACAGATACGCAGTATTTT	CASSDRSSTDTQYF
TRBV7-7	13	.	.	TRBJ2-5	TGTGCTAGCAGCCTTAGTCCCACAGAGACCCAGTACTTC	CASSLSPTETQYF
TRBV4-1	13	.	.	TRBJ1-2	TGCGCCAGCAGCCAGATTGGCAACTATGGCTACACCTTC	CASSQIGNYGYTF
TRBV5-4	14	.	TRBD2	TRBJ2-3	TGTGCCAGCAGCGCTGGGGGGGACACAGATACGCAGTATTTT	CASSAGGDTDTQYF
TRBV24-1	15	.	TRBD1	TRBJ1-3	TGTGCCACCTACTCACAGGGGACCTCTGGAAACACCATATATTTT	CATYSQGTSGNTIYF
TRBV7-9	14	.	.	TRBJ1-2	TGTGCCAGCGGTCCAGGGGCGACGCACTATGGCTACACCTTC	CASGPGATHYGYTF
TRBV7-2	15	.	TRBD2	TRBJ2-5	TGTGCCAGCAGCTTAGTGACGGTAGCGGGAGAGACCCAGTACTTC	CASSLVTVAGETQYF
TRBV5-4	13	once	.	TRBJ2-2	TGTGCCGCGGGAAACATGAACACCGGGGAGCTGTTTTTT	CAAGNMNTGELFF